What follows are 4 T cell receptor beta chains derived from one specimen sequenced in a study of blood T cell repertoires in COVID-19. Repertoires were generated with immunoSEQ multiplex PCR, while TCRdb's copy carries only in-frame clones and drops some. The table has approximately 130,000 clones, about 80% seen once; the top ten hold approximately 25%. The sequenced sample consisted of peripheral blood. The source is a human donor in a cohort sampled during active COVID-19.

CDR3 amino acids: CATSRVSGDSNQPQHF. CDR3 sequence (DNA): TGTGCCACCAGCAGAGTAAGCGGAGATAGCAATCAGCCCCAGCATTTT. This chain links TRBV15 with TRBJ1-5, with no clear D. The CDR3 is made up of 16 amino acids. Germline values: CDR1 LNHNV, CDR2 YYDKDF (reference sequence). Trimming shortened V by 1 base and J by 0 bases, and 10 bases separated the two germline ends.

The chain carries TRBV23-1 and TRBJ2-7, with TRBD1 matching 10 bases. TRBV23-1 is noted as an ORF with a role that remains uncertain. V was clipped by 0 bases and J by 6 bases; unmatched bases: 11. The CDR3 spans 17 residues. CDR3 protein: CASSQSIPGQGLGEQYF. The CDR3 DNA follows: TGCGCCAGCAGTCAATCGATCCCGGGACAGGGGCTGGGCGAGCAGTACTTC.

The CDR3 DNA reads TGTGCTAGTGGTTGGGACAGGGGTGCAGATACGCAGTATTTT. Protein sequence: CASGWDRGADTQYF. The V gene is TRBV12-5, the J gene TRBJ2-3, with 10 bases identical to TRBD1. This CDR3 contains 14 residues. Per the germline V gene, CDR1 is LGHNT and CDR2 is FRNRAP. V trimming: 4 bases; J trimming: 4 bases; junction bases outside the gene matches: 2. Full variable domain (outside the CDR3, taken from reference TRBV12-5 and TRBJ2-3): DARVTQTPRHKVTEMGQEVTMRCQPILGHNTVFWYRQTMMQGLELLAYFRNRAPLDDSGMPKDRFSAEMPDATLATLKIQPSEPRDSAVYFCASGWDRGADTQYFGPGTRLTVL.

The gene calls are TRBV5-8 and TRBJ1-1; TRBD1 matches 7 bases. This CDR3 has 19 residues. Germline CDR1 is SGHTS and CDR2 is YDEGEE. Trimming cost V 1 base and J 6 bases; bases outside gene matches: 21. This CDR3 reads CASSLFAQGMAVGGSEAFF. For the CDR3, the DNA is TGTGCCAGCAGCTTGTTCGCGCAGGGGATGGCGGTAGGGGGCTCTGAAGCTTTCTTT.